Presented here are 21 T cell receptor beta chains from one specimen sequenced in a study of blood T cell repertoires in COVID-19. This table comes from immunoSEQ multiplex PCR, and its TCRdb copy is limited to in-frame clones, with some not included. This table holds over 250,000 clones, about three quarters found once. The source material was peripheral blood. The receptors come from a woman older than 75 with acute or convalescent COVID-19.

This sequence joins TRBV7-9 and TRBJ2-5; 8 bases align to TRBD2. The CDR3 totals 17 residues. Unmatched junction bases numbered 12, after V lost 1 base and J lost 5 bases. From germline, CDR1 is SEHNR and CDR2 FQNEAQ (reference sequence). This CDR3 reads CASSLVSGLVFGETQYF. In nucleotides, the CDR3 is TGTGCCAGCAGCTTAGTGTCGGGACTAGTTTTCGGGGAGACCCAGTACTTC.

The chain joins TRBV11-3 to TRBJ1-2; D ambiguous. The CDR3 consists of 13 residues. CDR1 and CDR2 (germline): SGHNT, YENEEA. V dropped 5 bases and J dropped 8 bases, with 15 bases sitting between them. CDR3 nucleotide sequence: TGTGCCAGCAGCCCCCCCGGAGGGCGAGGCTACACCTTC. The encoded protein is CASSPPGGRGYTF.

V usage is TRBV23-1 and J usage is TRBJ1-3; the D is unclear. TRBV23-1 is an open reading frame, and its role is uncertain. Between the trimmed V and J ends, which lost 3 bases and 0 bases, there was a span of 12 bases. This CDR3 is built from 16 residues. The chain's CDR3 is CASSHQVPISGNTIYF. The CDR3 region has the DNA TGCGCCAGCAGTCACCAGGTCCCGATCTCTGGAAACACCATATATTTT.

This sequence joins TRBV5-5 and TRBJ2-7; 9 bases map to TRBD2. The V gene end was trimmed by 1 base and the J gene end by 7 bases; junction bases not matched to a gene: 9. The CDR3 covers 15 residues. CDR1 and CDR2 from the germline V gene are SGHKS and YYEKEE (reference sequence). CDR3 amino acids: CASSLWRGGLGEQYF. In nucleotides, the CDR3 is TGTGCCAGCAGCTTGTGGCGGGGGGGCCTAGGAGAGCAGTACTTC.

This sequence joins TRBV7-9 and TRBJ2-2; 12 bases map to TRBD2. V lost 5 bases and J lost 5; bases outside the gene matches: 3. The CDR3 contains 15 residues. Germline CDR1 is SEHNR and CDR2 is FQNEAQ (reference sequence). CDR3 loop: CASSTGTSGTGELFF. The CDR3, as DNA: TGTGCCAGCAGCACCGGGACTAGCGGGACCGGGGAGCTGTTTTTT.

The chain links TRBV5-1 to TRBJ1-6, with a weak D call TRBD1 (5 bases). The CDR3 is made up of 16 amino acids. With 3 bases removed from V and 9 bases from J, the gap between germline ends came to 19 bases. From germline, CDR1 is SGHRS and CDR2 YFSETQ. CDR3 coding DNA: TGCGCCAGCAGCTCCCTCCTTGGAGGGGCCGGTTCACCCCTCCACTTT. It specifies CASSSLLGGAGSPLHF.

This clone has just a few counts. The genes are TRBV18 and TRBJ1-2; TRBD1 is a possible D gene (6 bases). V was trimmed by 1 base and J by 4 bases, leaving 13 bases between them. This CDR3 is 15 amino acids long. Germline V gene sequence: CDR1 KGHSH, CDR2 LQKENI. CDR3 in amino acids: CASSPQSRGPYGYTF. In DNA form, the CDR3 reads TGTGCCAGCTCACCACAGAGCAGGGGTCCCTATGGCTACACCTTC.

The J gene is TRBJ2-7, the V gene TRBV19, with 9 bases identical to TRBD2. The CDR3 has 13 residues. The germline CDR1 and CDR2 sequences are LNHDA and SQIVND (reference sequence). J lost 3 bases, V lost 5 bases, and 2 bases had no gene match. The CDR3 sequence is CASSATSGYEQYF. The CDR3 nucleotides are TGTGCCAGTAGTGCGACTAGCGGCTACGAGCAGTACTTC.

This sequence joins TRBV20-1 and TRBJ1-1, with D perhaps matching TRBD1 (6 bases). V was cut by 3 bases and J by 1 base, with 15 bases left in between. Germline V gene sequence: CDR1 DFQATT, CDR2 SNEGSKA (reference sequence). This CDR3 has 15 residues. The CDR3 spells CSASDQGTTNTEAFF. The CDR3 DNA follows: TGCAGTGCTAGTGATCAGGGGACGACGAACACTGAAGCTTTCTTT.

The rearrangement joins TRBV4-1 to TRBJ1-1; TRBD1 might be the D (5 bases). This CDR3 is 12 amino acids long. CDR1 is MGHRA and CDR2 is YSYEKL in the germline V gene. Trimming removed 7 bases from V and 6 bases from J, with 12 bases in between. CDR3 coding DNA: TGCGCCAGCAACGGCCGGGGGGCTGAAGCTTTCTTT. Encoded protein: CASNGRGAEAFF.

V is TRBV20-1 and J is TRBJ1-5; weak D call: TRBD1 (5 bases). V gave up 3 bases and J gave up 8 bases, with 11 bases separating them. The CDR3 runs to 12 residues. Germline V lookup: CDR1 DFQATT, CDR2 SNEGSKA (reference sequence). In DNA, the CDR3 is TGCAGTGCTAGTGGACGCAGGGAGCCCCAGCATTTT. Translating gives CSASGRREPQHF.

The rearrangement links TRBV19 to TRBJ2-4; maybe TRBD1 (5 bases). Per the germline V gene, CDR1 is LNHDA and CDR2 is SQIVND (reference sequence). The CDR3 sequence is 15 residues long. V lost 5 bases and J 1 base, leaving 12 bases between the germline ends. The DNA of the CDR3 is TGTGCCAGTAGTTGGGCCGCAGGGGCCAAAAACATTCAGTACTTC. As protein: CASSWAAGAKNIQYF.

The chain is built from TRBV7-2 and TRBJ1-2; a possible D gene is TRBD1 (5 bases). The CDR3 runs to 18 residues. The ends were cut back, 0 bases at V and 2 bases at J, with 19 bases in the middle. Looked up from germline, CDR1 is SGHTA and CDR2 is FQGNSA. For the CDR3, the DNA is TGTGCCAGCAGCTTAGCGGTTAGGGGAGGCCTTTTAAACTATGGCTACACCTTC. It specifies CASSLAVRGGLLNYGYTF.

The genes are TRBV4-3 and TRBJ1-2; perhaps TRBD1 as D (5 bases). The CDR3 covers 14 residues. Germline V gene data show CDR1 as LGHNA and CDR2 as YSLEER. V was clipped by 0 bases and J by 7 bases, with 12 bases between them. The CDR3 DNA follows: TGCGCCAGCAGCCAAGAGGCGGGACCGGGTGGCTACACCTTC. Its translation: CASSQEAGPGGYTF.

This clone was recorded once. The chain is built from TRBV30 and TRBJ2-7; 7 bases match TRBD1. Germline CDR1 reads GTSNPN; CDR2 reads SVGIG (reference sequence). V was clipped by 0 bases and J by 2 bases; unmatched bases: 4. The CDR3 length is 14 residues. CDR3 amino acids: CAWSVVTGPYEQYF. CDR3 DNA sequence: TGTGCCTGGAGTGTAGTGACAGGGCCCTACGAGCAGTACTTC.

The chain joins TRBV3-1 (or the pseudogene TRBV3-2) to TRBJ1-2, with D perhaps TRBD1 (6 bases). V shed 2 bases and J shed 3 bases, with 19 bases lying between them. CDR3 size: 17 residues. The germline gives CDR1 LGHDT, CDR2 YNNKEL (reference sequence). CDR3: CASSQRPQGRPDYGYTF. DNA of the CDR3: TGTGCCAGCAGCCAAAGGCCCCAGGGGCGCCCGGACTATGGCTACACCTTC.

This clone was recorded once. This rearrangement joins TRBV15 to TRBJ2-3, with 9 positions matching TRBD2. Unmatched junction bases numbered 11, after V lost 6 bases and J lost 10 bases. The CDR3 is made up of 14 amino acids. Per germline, CDR1 LNHNV and CDR2 YYDKDF (reference sequence). CDR3 residues: CATRTGLAGSAQYF. The DNA for the CDR3 is TGTGCCACCAGAACGGGGCTAGCGGGATCGGCGCAGTATTTT.

The rearrangement links TRBV5-1 to TRBJ2-2; TRBD2 matches 12 bases. Unmatched junction bases numbered 6, after V lost 3 bases and J lost 6 bases. The CDR3 runs to 16 residues. The germline V gene has CDR1 SGHRS and CDR2 YFSETQ. The CDR3 sequence is CASSWRLAGDPGELFF. Written as DNA, the CDR3 is TGCGCCAGCAGCTGGAGACTAGCGGGGGACCCCGGGGAGCTGTTTTTT.

This clone was seen a single time. The gene calls are TRBV5-4 and TRBJ1-6; D might be TRBD1 (5 bases). Trimming took off 9 bases at V and 7 bases at J, with 17 bases between the two ends. The CDR3 totals 14 residues. Germline CDR1 and CDR2: SGHNT and YYREEE (reference sequence). CDR3 nucleotides: TGTGCCACAACCAGACAGTTTCTAAATTCACCCCTCCACTTT. Its protein is CATTRQFLNSPLHF.

The V gene is TRBV28, the J gene TRBJ1-3; the match to TRBD1 covers 8 bases. V lost 6 bases, J lost 1 base, and 2 bases stayed unmatched. The CDR3 consists of 14 residues. CDR1 MDHEN and CDR2 SYDVKM come from the germline V gene. Written as DNA, the CDR3 is TGTGCCAGCAGGGACAGGGTATCTGGAAACACCATATATTTT. Protein product: CASRDRVSGNTIYF.

The rearrangement uses TRBV7-2 and TRBJ2-1; weak D call: TRBD1 (6 bases). Germline loops: CDR1 SGHTA, CDR2 FQGNSA. Trimming removed 5 bases from V and 6 bases from J, with 17 bases in between. The CDR3 runs 15 residues. CDR3 in amino acids: CASSPGQQGSNEQFF. The CDR3 nucleotides read TGTGCCAGCAGCCCAGGACAGCAAGGATCCAATGAGCAGTTCTTC. Looking up the rest from reference TRBV7-2 and TRBJ2-1 gives the full variable domain: GAGVSQSPSNKVTEKGKDVELRCDPISGHTALYWYRQSLGQGLEFLIYFQGNSAPDKSGLPSDRFSAERTGGSVSTLTIQRTQQEDSAVYLCASSPGQQGSNEQFFGPGTRLTVL.